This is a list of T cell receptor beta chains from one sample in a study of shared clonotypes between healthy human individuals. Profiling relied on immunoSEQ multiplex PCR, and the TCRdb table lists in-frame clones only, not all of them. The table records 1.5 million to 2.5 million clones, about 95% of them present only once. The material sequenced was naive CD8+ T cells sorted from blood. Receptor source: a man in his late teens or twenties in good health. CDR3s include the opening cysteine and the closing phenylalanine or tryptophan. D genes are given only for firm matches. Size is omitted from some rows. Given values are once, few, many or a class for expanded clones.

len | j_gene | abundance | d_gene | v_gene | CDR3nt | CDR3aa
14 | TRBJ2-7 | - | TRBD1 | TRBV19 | TGTGCCAGTAGTATGGTGCAGGGGGCTTACGAGCAGTACTTC | CASSMVQGAYEQYF
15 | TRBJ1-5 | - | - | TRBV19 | TGTGCCAGTACCCCCGGTAGGGCTAGCAATCAGCCCCAGCATTTT | CASTPGRASNQPQHF
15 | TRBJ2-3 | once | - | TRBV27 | TGTGCCAGCAGTTTATCGGACGGGGCACGGGATACGCAGTATTTT | CASSLSDGARDTQYF
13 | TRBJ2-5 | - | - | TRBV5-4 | TGTGCCAGCAGCTTGAACGGGGGAGAGACCCAGTACTTC | CASSLNGGETQYF
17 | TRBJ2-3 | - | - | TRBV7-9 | TGTGCCAGCAGTCTAAGCGGCAGGGTGGATGGGATGGATACGCAGTATTTT | CASSLSGRVDGMDTQYF
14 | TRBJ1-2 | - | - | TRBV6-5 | TGTGCCAGCAGTTACGCGGGGGAGAACTATGGCTACACCTTC | CASSYAGENYGYTF
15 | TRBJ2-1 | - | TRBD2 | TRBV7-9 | TGTGCCAGCAGCTTAGTAGCGGGAGTCCCCAATGAGCAGTTCTTC | CASSLVAGVPNEQFF
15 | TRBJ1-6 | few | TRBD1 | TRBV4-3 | TGCGCCAGCAGCCAAGATAGGGGGGGGACAGCACCCCTCCACTTT | CASSQDRGGTAPLHF
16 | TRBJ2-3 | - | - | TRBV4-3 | TGCGCCAGCAGCCAAGGGGTCGGGATCGGCACAGATACGCAGTATTTT | CASSQGVGIGTDTQYF
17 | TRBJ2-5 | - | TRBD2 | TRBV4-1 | TGCGCCAGCAGCCAAGGGGTTAGCGGGGGGCCTGGGGAGACCCAGTACTTC | CASSQGVSGGPGETQYF
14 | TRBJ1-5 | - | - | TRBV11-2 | TGTGCCAGCAGCTCCGGGACCCACAATCAGCCCCAGCATTTT | CASSSGTHNQPQHF
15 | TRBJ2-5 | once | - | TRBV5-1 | TGCGCCAGCAGCTTGGCCGGCTCCCTTCAAGAGACCCAGTACTTC | CASSLAGSLQETQYF
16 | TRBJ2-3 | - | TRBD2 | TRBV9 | TGTGCCAGCAGTGGACCGACTAGCGGTTTCACAGATACGCAGTATTTT | CASSGPTSGFTDTQYF
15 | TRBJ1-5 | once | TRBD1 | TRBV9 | TGTGCCAGCAGCGCCTGGGACAGCCCAAATCAGCCCCAGCATTTT | CASSAWDSPNQPQHF
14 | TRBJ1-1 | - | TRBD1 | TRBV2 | TGTGCCAGCAGTGAGGACAGGGTCGGTACTGAAGCTTTCTTT | CASSEDRVGTEAFF
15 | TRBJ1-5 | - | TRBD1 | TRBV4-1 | TGCGCCAGCAGCGAGTATAGGACAGGGAATCAGCCCCAGCATTTT | CASSEYRTGNQPQHF
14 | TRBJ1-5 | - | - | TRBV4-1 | TGCGCCAGCAGCCAAGATTATCTGGAACAGCCCCAGCATTTT | CASSQDYLEQPQHF
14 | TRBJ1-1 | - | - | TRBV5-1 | TGCGCCAGCAGCCCGGATGGGGATAGCACTGAAGCTTTCTTT | CASSPDGDSTEAFF
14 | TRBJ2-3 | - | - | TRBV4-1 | TGCGCCAGCAGCCAAGTGGCCAACACAGATACGCAGTATTTT | CASSQVANTDTQYF
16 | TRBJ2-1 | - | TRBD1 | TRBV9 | TGTGCCAGCAGCGTAGTCTGGGACAGTTCCTACAATGAGCAGTTCTTC | CASSVVWDSSYNEQFF
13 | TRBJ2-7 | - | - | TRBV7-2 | TGTGCCAGCAGCTTAGACGTGGCTTGGGAGCAGTACTTC | CASSLDVAWEQYF
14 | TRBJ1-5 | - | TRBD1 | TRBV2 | TGTGCCAGCAGTGAAACAGGGGGCGATCAGCCCCAGCATTTT | CASSETGGDQPQHF
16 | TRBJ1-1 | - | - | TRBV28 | TGTGCCAGCAGTTTCCCCCAGGGGAATGGTGGCACTGAAGCTTTCTTT | CASSFPQGNGGTEAFF
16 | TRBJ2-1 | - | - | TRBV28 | TGTGCCAGCAGCACACACAGGGAAGGTTCCTACAATGAGCAGTTCTTC | CASSTHREGSYNEQFF
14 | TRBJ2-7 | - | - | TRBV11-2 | TGTGCCAGCAGCTGGCGGGACGGGTCCTACGAGCAGTACTTC | CASSWRDGSYEQYF
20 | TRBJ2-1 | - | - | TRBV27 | TGTGCCAGCAGTTTATGGTGGACCGTTTCGCCCCCTCTCTCCTACAATGAGCAGTTCTTC | CASSLWWTVSPPLSYNEQFF
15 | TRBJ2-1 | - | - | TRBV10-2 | TGCGCCAGCAGTGAAGCAGGGGAAAAGTACAATGAGCAGTTCTTC | CASSEAGEKYNEQFF
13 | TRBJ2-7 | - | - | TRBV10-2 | TGCGCCAGCAGTGAGGGGCTAGTCGGCGAGCAGTACTTC | CASSEGLVGEQYF
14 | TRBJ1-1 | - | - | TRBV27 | TGTGCCAGCAGTAGCCGGACAGCGCACACTGAAGCTTTCTTT | CASSSRTAHTEAFF
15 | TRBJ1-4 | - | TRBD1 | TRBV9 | TGTGCCAGCAGCGTCAAGGGGGCAAGGAATGAAAAACTGTTTTTT | CASSVKGARNEKLFF
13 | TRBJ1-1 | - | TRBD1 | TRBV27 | TGTGCCAGCAGTTTATCGCGGGGGACAGGGGCTTTCTTT | CASSLSRGTGAFF
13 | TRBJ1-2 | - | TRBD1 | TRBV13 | TGTGCCAGCAGATCGACAGGGGGCGGGGGCTACACCTTC | CASRSTGGGGYTF
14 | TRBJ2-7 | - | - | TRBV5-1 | TGCGCCAGCAGTTCATCGGGGGTGATATACGAGCAGTACTTC | CASSSSGVIYEQYF
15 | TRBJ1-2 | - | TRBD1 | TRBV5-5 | TGTGCCAGCAGCTTGACAGGGGGATCTAACTATGGCTACACCTTC | CASSLTGGSNYGYTF
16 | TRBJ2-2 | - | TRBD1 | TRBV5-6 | TGTGCCAGCAGCTGGGGGACAGGGGAGGGGACCGGGGAGCTGTTTTTT | CASSWGTGEGTGELFF
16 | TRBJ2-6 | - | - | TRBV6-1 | TGTGCCAGCAGTGAATATCGGAACTCTGGGGCCAACGTCCTGACTTTC | CASSEYRNSGANVLTF
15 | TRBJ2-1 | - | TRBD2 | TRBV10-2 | TGCGCCAGCAGTGGAGGACTAGCGGGATACAATGAGCAGTTCTTC | CASSGGLAGYNEQFF
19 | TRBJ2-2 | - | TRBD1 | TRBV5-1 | TGCGCCAGCAGCAACTACGTTCGAGATGACAGGGGGCGGGCCGGGGAGCTGTTTTTT | CASSNYVRDDRGRAGELFF
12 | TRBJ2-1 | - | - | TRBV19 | TGTGCCAGTTCAGGACAGTACAATGAGCAGTTCTTC | CASSGQYNEQFF
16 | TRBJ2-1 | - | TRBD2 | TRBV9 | TGTGCCAGCAGCTCGCTACTAGCGGGAGCGGACAATGAGCAGTTCTTC | CASSSLLAGADNEQFF
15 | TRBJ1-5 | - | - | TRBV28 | TGTGCCAGCAGTTTACGACATCTTAGCAATCAGCCCCAGCATTTT | CASSLRHLSNQPQHF
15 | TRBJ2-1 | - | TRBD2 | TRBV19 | TGTGCCAGTAGTACGGCCGGACTAGCGGCCAATGAGCAGTTCTTC | CASSTAGLAANEQFF
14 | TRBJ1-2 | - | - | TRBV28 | TGTGCCAGCAGTTTGCGGACCGGGTTCGGCGGCTACACCTTC | CASSLRTGFGGYTF
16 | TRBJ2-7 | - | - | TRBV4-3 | TGCGCCAGCAGCCAAGACCCAGCGGGCCACTCCTACGAGCAGTACTTC | CASSQDPAGHSYEQYF
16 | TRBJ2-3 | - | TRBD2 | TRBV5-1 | TGCGCCAGCAGCTTAAGTAGCGGGGGAGTCACAGATACGCAGTATTTT | CASSLSSGGVTDTQYF
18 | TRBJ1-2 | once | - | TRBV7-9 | TGTGCCAGCAGCGATTACGAGGCAGACGGAAACCTTAACTATGGCTACACCTTC | CASSDYEADGNLNYGYTF
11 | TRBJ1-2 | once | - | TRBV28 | TGTGCCAGCAGTTTAGACTTTGGCTACACCTTC | CASSLDFGYTF
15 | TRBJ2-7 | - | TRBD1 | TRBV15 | TGTGCCACCAGCAGAGGGGGACAGGGGGCCTACGAGCAGTACTTC | CATSRGGQGAYEQYF
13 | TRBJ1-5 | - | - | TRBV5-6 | TGTGCCAGCAGCTTTTCAGGTAATCAGCCCCAGCATTTT | CASSFSGNQPQHF
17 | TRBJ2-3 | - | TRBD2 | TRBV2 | TGTGCCAGCAGTGTCTCTTTAGCGGGAGGGCCCTCGGATACGCAGTATTTT | CASSVSLAGGPSDTQYF
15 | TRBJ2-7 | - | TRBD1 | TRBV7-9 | TGTGCCAGCAGCCCAGCGACAGGGGGGACCTACGAGCAGTACTTC | CASSPATGGTYEQYF
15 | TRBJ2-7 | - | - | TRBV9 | TGTGCCAGCAGCCCGTCGGGACAAGGGTCTTACGAGCAGTACTTC | CASSPSGQGSYEQYF
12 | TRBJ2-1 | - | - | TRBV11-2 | TGTGCCAGCAGCTTCCCGGCGGCTGAGCAGTTCTTC | CASSFPAAEQFF
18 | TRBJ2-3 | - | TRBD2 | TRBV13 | TGTGCCAGCAGCGCGAGGGGTAGCGGGAGGGCTCCCGGAGATACGCAGTATTTT | CASSARGSGRAPGDTQYF
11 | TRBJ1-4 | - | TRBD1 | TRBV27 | TGTGCCAGCAGTCAGGGGGCCAAACTGTTTTTT | CASSQGAKLFF